The next 13 T cell receptor beta chains were all read from a single sample in a study of CD8 T cells in Susac syndrome. RNA amounts of 0.5 to 1 ug underwent reverse transcription with random hexamers. TCRdb re-derived calls from the immunoSEQ multiplex PCR reads in MiXCR, one entry per CDR3 protein. The data hold approximately 150,000 distinct CDR3 sequences, with roughly 93% observed a single time. Sequencing was done on a sample of CD4+ T cells from PBMCs. The receptors were sampled from a human donor in good health.

The chain links TRBV9 to TRBJ1-6; TRBD1 matches at 7 bases. J was trimmed by 10 bases and V by 0 bases; bases with no gene match: 7. The germline gives CDR1 SGDLS, CDR2 YYNGEE. This CDR3 has 15 amino acids. Here the CDR3 reads CASSVGDRAYSPLHF. The CDR3 nucleotides read TGTGCCAGCAGCGTAGGAGACAGGGCTTACTCACCCCTCCACTTT. The whole variable domain, remainder taken from reference TRBV9 and TRBJ1-6, is DSGVTQTPKHLITATGQRVTLRCSPRSGDLSVYWYQQSLDQGLQFLIQYYNGEERAKGNILERFSAQQFPDLHSELNLSSLELGDSALYFCASSVGDRAYSPLHFGNGTRLTVT.

A single count supports this clonotype. The DNA for the CDR3 is TGTGCCAGCAGCTTACGTTGGGGACATCATGGCTACACCTTC. This sequence encodes CASSLRWGHHGYTF. The gene calls are TRBV7-2 and TRBJ1-2; D perhaps matches TRBD1 (6 bases). This CDR3 has 14 amino acids. The germline V and J ends were trimmed by 2 bases and 6 bases, with 13 bases remaining between them. Per germline, CDR1 SGHTA and CDR2 FQGNSA.

This clonotype was picked up a small number of times. J is TRBJ1-1 and V is TRBV3-1, with D possibly being TRBD1 (5 bases). The CDR3 covers 13 residues. Between the trimmed V and J ends, which lost 4 bases and 3 bases, there was a span of 9 bases. The germline CDR1 and CDR2 sequences are LGHDT and YNNKEL (reference sequence). The CDR3 DNA reads as TGTGCCAGCAGCCCGCAGGGCTACACTGAAGCTTTCTTT. Its translation is CASSPQGYTEAFF.

A single count supports this clonotype. The chain combines TRBV12-3 or TRBV12-4 with TRBJ2-1; D is unclear. The CDR3 loop spans 12 amino acids. Trimming took off 6 bases at V and 9 bases at J, with 12 bases between the two ends. The CDR3 here is CASSRLSVEQFF. The CDR3 bases are TGTGCCAGCAGCCGGTTGAGCGTTGAGCAGTTCTTC.

V gene TRBV23-1 combines with J gene TRBJ1-2; D remains ambiguous. TRBV23-1 counts as an open reading frame of uncertain function. This CDR3 is built from 14 residues. Trimming stripped 6 bases from V and 3 bases from J, with 14 bases between. CDR3 DNA sequence: TGCGCCAGCAGACCAACAGCGACCCACTATGGCTACACCTTC. Residues: CASRPTATHYGYTF.

The CDR3 DNA is TGTGCCAGCAGCCTTCTAGAGATGGAGACCCAGTACTTC. Its protein product is CASSLLEMETQYF. The J gene is TRBJ2-5, the V gene TRBV12-3 or TRBV12-4; D gene unclear. The CDR3 covers 13 residues. V was cut by 6 bases and J by 5 bases, with 13 bases left in between.

J is TRBJ1-5 and V is TRBV12-3 or TRBV12-4; a possible D gene is TRBD1 (6 bases). This CDR3 has 15 residues. The V gene lost 4 bases and the J gene lost 2 bases, with 12 bases spanning the gap. The CDR3: CASSYGGGRNQPQHF. The CDR3 DNA sequence: TGTGCCAGCAGTTACGGAGGGGGTCGCAATCAGCCCCAGCATTTT.

The chain recombines TRBV20-1 with TRBJ2-1; the D call may be TRBD1 or TRBD2 (6 bases each). V lost 2 bases and J lost 1, with 9 bases in between. CDR3 length: 14 residues. Germline V CDR1 and CDR2: DFQATT, SNEGSKA (reference sequence). The CDR3 coding sequence is TGCAGTGCTAGATGGGGGGCGTCCTACAATGAGCAGTTCTTC. Its protein product is CSARWGASYNEQFF.

CDR3 in amino acids: CSAGGGSYNSPLHF. As DNA, the CDR3 is TGCAGTGCTGGAGGAGGCTCCTATAATTCACCCCTCCACTTT. This sequence joins TRBV20-1 and TRBJ1-6; D call uncertain. CDR3 size: 14 residues. Germline values: CDR1 DFQATT, CDR2 SNEGSKA (reference sequence). V was clipped by 5 bases and J by 0 bases, with 8 bases between them.

This chain uses TRBV12-3 or TRBV12-4 with TRBJ2-5; D is possibly TRBD1 (6 bases). Trimming pared 5 bases from V and 5 bases from J, leaving 12 bases between. CDR3 length: 13 residues. DNA of the CDR3: TGTGCCAGCAGTAAAGGACAGAGGGAGACCCAGTACTTC. It translates to CASSKGQRETQYF.

The chain links TRBV4-2 to TRBJ1-5; D is undetermined. Trimming shortened V by 0 bases and J by 4 bases, and 7 bases separated the two germline ends. The CDR3 is 14 amino acids. The germline CDR1 and CDR2 sequences are LGHNA and YNFKEQ. CDR3 coding DNA: TGTGCCAGCAGCCAAGATGGAGGGAATCAGCCCCAGCATTTT. It encodes CASSQDGGNQPQHF.

J is TRBJ2-3 and V is TRBV20-1; 10 bases are shared with TRBD1. CDR3 length: 16 residues. The V gene's germline CDR1 is DFQATT and CDR2 SNEGSKA (reference sequence). V shed 6 bases, J shed 5 bases, and the junction held 14 bases outside the gene matches. The CDR3 spells CSAHQVGTGERDTQYF. The CDR3 DNA is TGCAGTGCCCACCAGGTGGGGACAGGGGAACGAGATACGCAGTATTTT.

This clonotype appeared once. This chain joins TRBV10-3 and TRBJ2-5, with D tentatively TRBD1 (6 bases). The CDR3 loop spans 14 amino acids. V was pared by 6 bases and J by 5 bases, with 16 bases between. Germline V CDR1 and CDR2: ENHRY, SYGVKD. CDR3 in DNA: TGTGCCATCAGGGGTGGACAGAACACTGAGACCCAGTACTTC. As protein: CAIRGGQNTETQYF.